Listed here are 22 T cell receptor beta chains from one sample, sequenced in a study of cytomegalovirus exposure and HLA in healthy donors. PCR involved 60 Vbeta and 13 Jbeta primers. Assay: immunoSEQ multiplex PCR; the TCRdb copy retains only in-frame clones and omits some. The sample records about 160,000 clones, more than 65% being singletons. The specimen sequenced was PBMCs. The receptors here all came from a man aged 50-60 years in good health and CMV-seropositive.

This chain connects TRBV10-1 to TRBJ2-7; perhaps TRBD1 as D (6 bases). The CDR3 has 15 residues. Trimming pared 0 bases from V and 3 bases from J, leaving 12 bases between. From germline, CDR1 is WNHNN and CDR2 SYGVQD (reference sequence). CDR3 region: CASSESLGGSYEQYF. The CDR3 region has the DNA TGCGCCAGCAGTGAGTCGTTAGGGGGAAGCTACGAGCAGTACTTC.

The chain is built from TRBV6-5 and TRBJ1-1; D unclear. CDR3 length equals 15 residues. Looked up from germline, CDR1 is MNHEY and CDR2 is SVGAGI. V lost 1 base and J lost 3, with 12 bases in between. This CDR3 reads CASSYYRELDTEAFF. In DNA form, the CDR3 reads TGTGCCAGCAGTTACTATAGGGAGTTGGACACTGAAGCTTTCTTT.

The chain employs TRBV5-1 and TRBJ2-2, with a tentative D call TRBD2 (5 bases). The CDR3 loop spans 14 amino acids. Trimming stripped 6 bases from V and 2 bases from J, with 11 bases between. Germline-derived CDR1 and CDR2 are SGHRS and YFSETQ. CDR3 sequence: CASNREPNTGELFF. The CDR3 coding sequence is TGCGCCAGCAACCGGGAACCCAACACCGGGGAGCTGTTTTTT.

The chain combines TRBV14 with TRBJ1-1, with D unresolved. There are 16 residues in the CDR3. The V end lost 4 bases, the J end lost 6 bases, and 21 bases lay between the germline ends. Germline V gene lookup returns CDR1 SGHDN and CDR2 FVKESK. CDR3 sequence: CASSLPLGLGGPEAFF. Written as DNA, the CDR3 is TGTGCCAGCAGCCTTCCATTGGGTCTAGGAGGGCCTGAAGCTTTCTTT.

A single count supports this clone. The chain carries TRBV28 and TRBJ1-5, with D perhaps matching TRBD1 (5 bases). The CDR3 sequence is 15 residues long. Germline assignment: CDR1 MDHEN and CDR2 SYDVKM. Trimming took off 3 bases at V and 0 bases at J, with 9 bases between the two ends. The CDR3 DNA reads as TGTGCCAGCAGTTTCACAGGCTATAGCAATCAGCCCCAGCATTTT. It codes for CASSFTGYSNQPQHF. The complete variable domain, with remaining parts taken from reference TRBV28 and TRBJ1-5, reads DVKVTQSSRYLVKRTGEKVFLECVQDMDHENMFWYRQDPGLGLRLIYFSYDVKMKEKGDIPEGYSVSREKKERFSLILESASTNQTSMYLCASSFTGYSNQPQHFGDGTRLSIL.

The chain combines TRBV28 with TRBJ1-2, with D maybe TRBD1 (6 bases). V dropped 7 bases and J dropped 7 bases, with 22 bases sitting between them. Germline V gives CDR1 MDHEN, CDR2 SYDVKM. CDR3 length: 15 residues. The CDR3 DNA is TGTGCCAGCAAAGGGGTACAGGGCCCGGGTGGTGGCTACACCTTC. This codes for CASKGVQGPGGGYTF.

The gene calls are TRBV29-1 and TRBJ2-5; the D gene is possibly TRBD2 (7 bases). Trimming pared 7 bases from V and 4 bases from J, leaving 13 bases between. The germline gives CDR1 SQVTM, CDR2 ANQGSEA. The CDR3 extends over 12 amino acids. CDR3 DNA sequence: TGCAGCGGGAAGGGGGAGGGAGAGACCCAGTACTTC. Encoded protein: CSGKGEGETQYF.

The chain has TRBV6-1 and TRBJ1-3; D may be TRBD1 (5 bases). V lost 5 bases, J lost 0 bases, and 11 bases lay in between. Germline V gene data show CDR1 as MNHNS and CDR2 as SASEGT. This CDR3 has 15 residues. The chain's CDR3 is CASSSTAYSGNTIYF. The CDR3 DNA follows: TGTGCCAGCAGTTCGACAGCTTACTCTGGAAACACCATATATTTT.

The chain uses TRBV5-5 and TRBJ1-2; D possibly corresponds to TRBD1 (5 bases). The germline V gene has CDR1 SGHKS and CDR2 YYEKEE (reference sequence). V was trimmed by 4 bases and J by 2 bases, leaving 12 bases between them. CDR3 length equals 14 residues. CDR3 DNA: TGTGCCAGCAGCCCCGGGGGGGACAACTATGGCTACACCTTC. Its translation: CASSPGGDNYGYTF. Full variable domain (outside the CDR3, taken from reference TRBV5-5 and TRBJ1-2): DAGVTQSPTHLIKTRGQQVTLRCSPISGHKSVSWYQQVLGQGPQFIFQYYEKEERGRGNFPDRFSARQFPNYSSELNVNALLLGDSALYLCASSPGGDNYGYTFGSGTRLTVV.

V and J are TRBV27 and TRBJ2-7, with 9 positions matching TRBD1. V dropped 6 bases and J dropped 7; count of bases not matched to a gene: 4. The CDR3 spans 12 residues. The germline V gene encodes CDR1 MNHEY and CDR2 SMNVEV (reference sequence). As DNA, the CDR3 is TGTGCCAGCAGGGACAGGGGTGGGGAGCAGTACTTC. Translated, it gives CASRDRGGEQYF.

The chain recombines TRBV5-1 with TRBJ2-7; D gene uncertain. Trimming removed 2 bases at V and 8 bases at J, with 8 bases between. The CDR3 sequence is 11 residues long. The germline gives CDR1 SGHRS, CDR2 YFSETQ. Here the CDR3 DNA reads TGCGCCAGCAGCTTCGAGAGTCAGCAGTACTTC. This codes for CASSFESQQYF.

The rearrangement uses TRBV7-9 and TRBJ2-7; 10 nucleotides agree with TRBD1. Germline-derived CDR1 and CDR2 are SEHNR and FQNEAQ (reference sequence). This CDR3 is 14 amino acids long. Trimming removed 3 bases from V and 5 bases from J; junction bases left unmatched: 4. CDR3 sequence (DNA): TGTGCCAGCAGCTTGACAGGGGGCTTCAACGAGCAGTACTTC. It yields the protein CASSLTGGFNEQYF.

This rearrangement joins TRBV19 to TRBJ2-1; the match to TRBD2 covers 11 bases. V was pared by 5 bases and J by 4 bases, with 22 bases of the junction left unmatched. The germline V gene has CDR1 LNHDA and CDR2 SQIVND (reference sequence). CDR3 length equals 21 residues. The CDR3 region is CASSLTGGTGLAVTSYNEQFF. As DNA, the CDR3 is TGTGCCAGTAGTCTGACAGGGGGGACGGGACTAGCGGTAACTTCATACAATGAGCAGTTCTTC.

The chain links TRBV7-8 to TRBJ2-5; 14 nucleotides line up with TRBD2. The CDR3 sequence is 19 residues long. V lost 5 bases, J lost 5 bases, and 16 bases stayed unmatched. Germline-derived CDR1 and CDR2 are SGHVS and FQNEAQ. The CDR3 spells CASSPRPGGLAGGWETQYF. The CDR3 bases are TGTGCCAGCAGCCCCCGCCCCGGCGGACTAGCGGGAGGATGGGAGACCCAGTACTTC.

The chain recombines TRBV5-4 with TRBJ2-5; D is uncertain. The J call is in doubt because the DNA end fits TRBJ2-7 better. CDR1 is SGHNT, CDR2 YYREEE, per germline (reference sequence). This CDR3 is built from 13 residues. The CDR3 bases are TGTGCCAGCAGCTTGGGCTACTCCTACGAGCAGTACTTC. Translating it yields CASSLGYSYEQYF.

CDR3 DNA: TGTGCCACCAGCAGAGGACAGGGGGTTGACTATGGCTACACCTTC. This sequence encodes CATSRGQGVDYGYTF. The V call is TRBV15, the J call TRBJ1-2, with 9 bases that match TRBD1. The CDR3 extends over 15 amino acids. Germline assignment: CDR1 LNHNV and CDR2 YYDKDF (reference sequence). With 1 base clipped from V and 3 bases from J, the junction kept 3 bases outside the gene matches. Together with reference TRBV15 and TRBJ1-2, the CDR3 gives the full variable domain: DAMVIQNPRYQVTQFGKPVTLSCSQTLNHNVMYWYQQKSSQAPKLLFHYYDKDFNNEADTPDNFQSRRPNTSFCFLDIRSPGLGDTAMYLCATSRGQGVDYGYTFGSGTRLTVV.

V usage is TRBV18 and J usage is TRBJ1-1, with 10 bases lining up with TRBD1. The CDR3 is 17 residues long. In germline, CDR1 is KGHSH, CDR2 LQKENI. The ends lost 6 bases at V and 11 bases at J; junction bases unmatched: 21. CDR3 sequence (DNA): TGTGCCAGCTCGGTACTGAGGGACAGGGGAGATCGGAGCCGGGCTTTCTTT. Protein product: CASSVLRDRGDRSRAFF.

This clone turned up a few times. The chain joins TRBV7-2 to TRBJ1-2, with D hard to call. The CDR3 has 16 amino acids. Between the trimmed V and J ends, which lost 5 bases and 2 bases, there was a span of 18 bases. Germline V CDR1 and CDR2: SGHTA, FQGNSA. CDR3 in amino acids: CASSPTPAGGNYGYTF. CDR3 DNA sequence: TGTGCCAGCAGCCCTACTCCCGCCGGCGGGAACTATGGCTACACCTTC.

The chain has TRBV21-1 and TRBJ2-3; the table names TRBD2, a call not compared with the DNA. TRBV21-1 is annotated as a pseudogene. The CDR3 spans 17 residues. This chain's CDR3 is CASSARRTSGATDTQYF. The CDR3 coding sequence is TGTGCCAGCAGCGCCCGCCGGACTAGCGGGGCGACAGATACGCAGTATTTT.

The rearrangement links TRBV30 to TRBJ1-4; no clear D. Trimming shortened V by 1 base and J by 8 bases, and 26 bases separated the two germline ends. Germline V gives CDR1 GTSNPN, CDR2 SVGIG (reference sequence). CDR3 length: 18 amino acids. The CDR3 loop is CAWSERGHRPNLREKLFF. The DNA of the CDR3 is TGTGCCTGGAGTGAAAGAGGGCACCGACCAAACCTCCGAGAAAAACTGTTTTTT.

The chain is built from TRBV7-8 and TRBJ1-1; D uncertain. The CDR3 runs 14 residues. Germline CDR1 reads SGHVS; CDR2 reads FQNEAQ. V lost 4 bases to trimming and J lost 3 bases, with 12 bases between them. CDR3 amino acids: CASSSKRADTEAFF. CDR3 DNA: TGTGCCAGCAGCTCCAAGAGGGCGGACACTGAAGCTTTCTTT.

The V and J genes are TRBV27 and TRBJ2-4; 7 nucleotides align to TRBD2. Per the germline V gene, CDR1 is MNHEY and CDR2 is SMNVEV (reference sequence). After removal of 6 bases from V and 2 bases from J, the junction contained 10 bases not matched to a gene. The CDR3 length is 16 residues. The CDR3 reads CASSPRTRLPKNIQYF. The CDR3 bases are TGTGCCAGCAGCCCAAGGACTAGGTTACCCAAAAACATTCAGTACTTC.